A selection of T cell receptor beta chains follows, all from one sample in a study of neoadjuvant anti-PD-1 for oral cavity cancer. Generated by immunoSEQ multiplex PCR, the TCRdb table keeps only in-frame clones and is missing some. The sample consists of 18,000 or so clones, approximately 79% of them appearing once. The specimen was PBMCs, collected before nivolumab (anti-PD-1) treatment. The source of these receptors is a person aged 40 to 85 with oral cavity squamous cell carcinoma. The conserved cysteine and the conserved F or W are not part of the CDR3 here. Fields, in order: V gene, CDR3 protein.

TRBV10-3	AISLDRGLATEAF
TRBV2	ASSEDKDPPEQY
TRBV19	ASSIDSTGGPNYGYT
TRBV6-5	ASSFIQGGVRGYT
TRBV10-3	ATQAGTAGEQY
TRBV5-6	ASSLVAASSYNEQF
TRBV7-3	ASSVRTGEGAYNEQF
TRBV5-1	ASSLGAGTGNEQY
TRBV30	AWSGSPLVRETQY
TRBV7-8	ASSLKEGYFAETQY
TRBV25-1	ASSPGTGPGNTIY
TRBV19	ASSIGVGNQPQH
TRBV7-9	ASNAGGYEQY
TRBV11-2	ASSLGSLYEQY
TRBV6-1	ASSETLRGRARDEQF
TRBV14	ASSPPGRLSSGANVLT
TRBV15	ATSRDSPYGPYEQY
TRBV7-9	ASSVGYFETQY
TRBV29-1	SVEGAGVETQY
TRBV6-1	ASRDRVEVEAF
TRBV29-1	SVEGDRRAEQY
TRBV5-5	ASSPTSGRAGKY
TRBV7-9	ASSLAAADTQY
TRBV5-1	ASSLGGLSYNEQF
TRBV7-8	ASSPGAGNTEAF
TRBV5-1	ASSLSGGLAGVEQY
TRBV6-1	AIHSPYSNQPQH
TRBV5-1	ASSLSSSTLANRGNIQY
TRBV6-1	ASSLGVSGNTIY
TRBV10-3	AISESLGSGANVLT
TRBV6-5	AIVAVTGELF
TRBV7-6	ASSLIAPGVTSGENIQY
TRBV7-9	ASSPRLGERGNEQF
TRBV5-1	ASSPPESTRGEAF
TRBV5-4	ASSYSGTVPYNEQF
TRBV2	ASREGVANEKLF
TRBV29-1	SGGLPYEQY
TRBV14	ASSPSRQQQY
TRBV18	ASSPQGQGAGQPQH
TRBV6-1	ASSRDRAQETQY
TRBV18	ASSPQRRTQNNEQF
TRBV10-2	ASRIGQGTIDGYT